This T cell receptor (beta chain) was recovered during a study of identical twins. Findings of the study overall: A lower insertion count was a feature of abundant cord blood beta clonotypes, with no such feature in memory repertoires.

TCRdb used MiXCR to reprocess the 5' RACE reads, holding one entry per CDR3 protein. Counted here are about 720,000 distinct CDR3 sequences, roughly 18% occurring once; the ten biggest clones make up approximately 14%. V lost 6 bases to trimming and J lost 9 bases; unmatched junction nucleotides: 8. The CDR3 has 14 residues. From germline, CDR1 is WSHSY and CDR2 SAAADI. In regard to this clonotype: What it binds is not known.

The same data also contributed to another study, on T cells expressing NK-cell markers.

The receptor's source is a woman younger than 30 in good health. The genes are TRBV10-2 and TRBJ2-1; 10 bases agree with TRBD1. Sample: PBMCs. The chain's CDR3 is CASSLGQGKVEQFF. The DNA for the CDR3 is TGCGCCAGCAGCCTGGGACAGGGGAAAGTTGAGCAGTTCTTC.